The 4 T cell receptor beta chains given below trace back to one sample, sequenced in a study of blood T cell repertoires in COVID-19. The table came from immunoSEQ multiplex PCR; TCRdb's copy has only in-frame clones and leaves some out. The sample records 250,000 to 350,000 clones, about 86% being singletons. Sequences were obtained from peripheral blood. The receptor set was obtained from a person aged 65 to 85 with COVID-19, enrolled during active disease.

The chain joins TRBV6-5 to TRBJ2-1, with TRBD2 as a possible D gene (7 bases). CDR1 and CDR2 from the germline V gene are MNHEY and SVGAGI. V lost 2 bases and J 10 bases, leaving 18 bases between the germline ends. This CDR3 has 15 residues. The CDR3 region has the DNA TGTGCCAGCAGTTACGAGTCGCTGCGGGGGCACGAGCAGTTCTTC. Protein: CASSYESLRGHEQFF.

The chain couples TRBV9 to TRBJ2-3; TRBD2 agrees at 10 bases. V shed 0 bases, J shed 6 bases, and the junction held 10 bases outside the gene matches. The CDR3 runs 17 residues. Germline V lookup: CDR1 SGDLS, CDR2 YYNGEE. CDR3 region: CASSVVGAGGRADTQYF. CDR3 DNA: TGTGCCAGCAGCGTAGTGGGAGCGGGGGGGCGAGCGGATACGCAGTATTTT.

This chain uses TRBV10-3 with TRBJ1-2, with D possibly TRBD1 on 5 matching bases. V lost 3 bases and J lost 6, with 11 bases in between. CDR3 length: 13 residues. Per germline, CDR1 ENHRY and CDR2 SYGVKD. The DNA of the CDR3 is TGTGCCATCAGTGACCCCACCAGGGATGGCTACACCTTC. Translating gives CAISDPTRDGYTF.

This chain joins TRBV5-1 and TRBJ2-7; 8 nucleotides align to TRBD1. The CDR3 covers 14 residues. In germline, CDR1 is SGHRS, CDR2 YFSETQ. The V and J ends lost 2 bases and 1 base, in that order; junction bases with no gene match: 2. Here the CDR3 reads CASSLQGGSYEQYF. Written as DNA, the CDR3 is TGCGCCAGCAGCTTACAGGGGGGATCCTACGAGCAGTACTTC.